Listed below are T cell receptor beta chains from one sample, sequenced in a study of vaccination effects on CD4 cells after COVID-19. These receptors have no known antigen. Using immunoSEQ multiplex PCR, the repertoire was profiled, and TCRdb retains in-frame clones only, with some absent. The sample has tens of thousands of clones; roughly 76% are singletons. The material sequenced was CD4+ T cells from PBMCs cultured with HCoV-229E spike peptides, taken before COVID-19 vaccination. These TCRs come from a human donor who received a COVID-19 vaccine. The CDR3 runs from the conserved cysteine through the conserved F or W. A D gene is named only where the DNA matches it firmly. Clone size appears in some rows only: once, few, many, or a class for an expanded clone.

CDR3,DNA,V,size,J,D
CASRRDVTNEKLFF,TGTGCCAGCCGCCGGGACGTCACTAATGAAAAACTGTTTTTT,TRBV6-5,-,TRBJ1-4,-
CASSISQGRETQYF,TGTGCCAGTAGCATAAGTCAGGGGCGGGAGACCCAGTACTTC,TRBV19,-,TRBJ2-5,-
CASSRDRTGNRETQYF,TGCGCCAGCAGCCGAGACAGGACAGGGAATCGGGAGACCCAGTACTTC,TRBV5-1,once,TRBJ2-5,TRBD1
CATGKDLNTGELFF,TGTGCCACCGGAAAGGACCTTAACACCGGGGAGCTGTTTTTT,TRBV24-1,-,TRBJ2-2,-
CASSSRLAGGPGTQYF,TGTGCCAGCAGCTCCCGACTAGCGGGGGGGCCGGGTACGCAGTATTTT,TRBV5-8,-,TRBJ2-3,TRBD2
CASSSGQGAPRGNTIYF,TGTGCCAGCAGCTCGGGACAGGGGGCGCCTCGCGGAAACACCATATATTTT,TRBV7-2,-,TRBJ1-3,TRBD1
CASRPGNTGELFF,TGCGCCAGCAGGCCGGGGAACACCGGGGAGCTGTTTTTT,TRBV5-1,-,TRBJ2-2,-
CASSSQGLGGGLGTEAFF,TGCGCCAGCAGCTCTCAGGGTTTAGGGGGAGGGTTGGGCACTGAAGCTTTCTTT,TRBV5-1,-,TRBJ1-1,-
CASGDRVQETQYF,TGTGCCAGTGGGGACCGAGTCCAAGAGACCCAGTACTTC,TRBV19,-,TRBJ2-5,-
CASRFTRADTQYF,TGTGCCAGCAGATTTACACGGGCGGATACGCAGTATTTT,TRBV7-2,-,TRBJ2-3,-
CATRLTGGTFETQYF,TGTGCCACCCGTTTAACGGGAGGGACATTTGAGACCCAGTACTTC,TRBV24-1,-,TRBJ2-5,TRBD2
CASRSRETQYF,TGTGCCAGCAGGTCACGAGAGACCCAGTACTTC,TRBV6-6,-,TRBJ2-5,-
CASSIGGQGNTGELFF,TGTGCCAGTAGTATAGGGGGACAGGGCAACACCGGGGAGCTGTTTTTT,TRBV19,-,TRBJ2-2,TRBD1
CASSGVATGQETQYF,TGCGCCAGCAGTGGAGTAGCGACCGGCCAAGAGACCCAGTACTTC,TRBV10-2,-,TRBJ2-5,-
CASSLVGAGQNIQYF,TGCGCCAGCAGCTTGGTTGGGGCAGGGCAAAACATTCAGTACTTC,TRBV5-1,few,TRBJ2-4,-
CASSPRLAGVCTDTQYF,TGTGCCAGCAGCCCGCGACTAGCGGGGGTCTGCACAGATACGCAGTATTTT,TRBV11-3,-,TRBJ2-3,TRBD2
CASSLGGGKETQYF,TGTGCCAGCAGCTTAGGCGGGGGGAAAGAGACCCAGTACTTC,TRBV7-3,-,TRBJ2-5,TRBD2
CASRGADGGYTQYF,TGTGCCAGCCGAGGGGCTGACGGGGGATATACGCAGTATTTT,TRBV7-2,-,TRBJ2-3,-
CASSPPQGADTEAFF,TGTGCCAGCTCACCACCGCAGGGGGCGGACACTGAAGCTTTCTTT,TRBV18,-,TRBJ1-1,TRBD1
CASSPTTGTNVDGYTF,TGCGCCAGCAGCCCCACCACAGGGACAAATGTAGATGGCTACACCTTC,TRBV5-1,-,TRBJ1-2,-
CASSERTGGYTGELFF,TGTGCCAGCAGCGAAAGGACAGGGGGTTACACCGGGGAGCTGTTTTTT,TRBV2,once,TRBJ2-2,TRBD1
CASSLWSGNPEAFF,TGCGCCAGCAGCCTCTGGTCAGGGAATCCTGAAGCTTTCTTT,TRBV4-1,few,TRBJ1-1,-
CAIRRGGPDTQYF,TGTGCCATACGGAGGGGTGGCCCAGATACGCAGTATTTT,TRBV2,few,TRBJ2-3,-